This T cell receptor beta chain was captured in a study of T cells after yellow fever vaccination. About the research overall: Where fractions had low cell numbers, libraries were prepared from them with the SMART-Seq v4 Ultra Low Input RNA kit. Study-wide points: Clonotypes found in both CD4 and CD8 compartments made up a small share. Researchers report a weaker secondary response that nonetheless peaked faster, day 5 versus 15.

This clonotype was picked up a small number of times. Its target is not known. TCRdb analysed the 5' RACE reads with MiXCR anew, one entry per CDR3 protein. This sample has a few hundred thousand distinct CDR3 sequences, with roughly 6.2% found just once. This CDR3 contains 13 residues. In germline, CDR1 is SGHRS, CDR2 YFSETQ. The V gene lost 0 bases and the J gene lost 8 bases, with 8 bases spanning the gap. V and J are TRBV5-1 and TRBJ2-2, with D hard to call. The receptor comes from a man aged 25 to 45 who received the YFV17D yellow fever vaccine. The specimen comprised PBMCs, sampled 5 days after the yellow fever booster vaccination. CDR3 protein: CASSLVRSGELFF. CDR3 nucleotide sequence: TGCGCCAGCAGCTTGGTGAGGTCGGGGGAGCTGTTTTTT.